Presented here are 6 T cell receptor beta chains from one specimen sequenced in a study of blood T cell repertoires in COVID-19. Repertoires were generated with immunoSEQ multiplex PCR, while TCRdb's copy carries only in-frame clones and drops some. The data hold approximately 220,000 clones, with 90% observed a single time. Source material: PBMCs or T cells enriched from blood (not recorded which). The receptors derive from a man aged 25 to 40 who had recovered from COVID-19.

The chain couples TRBV18 to TRBJ1-4, with 10 bases aligning to TRBD1. CDR3 size: 12 residues. CDR1 is KGHSH and CDR2 is LQKENI in the germline V gene. V gave up 8 bases and J gave up 8 bases; unmatched junction bases: 2. CDR3 protein: CASEGQGEKLFF. CDR3 bases: TGTGCCAGCGAGGGACAGGGGGAAAAACTGTTTTTT.

The chain employs TRBV15 and TRBJ1-2, with 9 positions matching TRBD1. This CDR3 is built from 14 residues. The V gene's germline CDR1 is LNHNV and CDR2 YYDKDF (reference sequence). V shed 1 base, J shed 9 bases, and the junction held 6 bases outside the gene matches. CDR3 bases: TGTGCCACCAGCAGAGGGGACAGGGTGGAAAGCTACACCTTC. Translation: CATSRGDRVESYTF.

This chain uses TRBV11-3 with TRBJ1-1, with 7 bases matching TRBD1. V was clipped by 5 bases and J by 3 bases; unmatched bases: 9. CDR3 size: 15 residues. Germline assignment: CDR1 SGHNT and CDR2 YENEEA. The CDR3 sequence is CASSRNRGVDTEAFF. The DNA of the CDR3 is TGTGCCAGCAGCCGGAACAGGGGAGTGGACACTGAAGCTTTCTTT.

The chain recombines TRBV30 with TRBJ1-4; 7 nucleotides align to TRBD1. There are 15 residues in the CDR3. The V gene's germline CDR1 is GTSNPN and CDR2 SVGIG (reference sequence). V lost 0 bases and J lost 5; bases outside the gene matches: 6. In DNA form, the CDR3 reads TGTGCCTGGAGTGTACAGGGGCGAAAAAATGAAAAACTGTTTTTT. This translates into CAWSVQGRKNEKLFF.

This chain connects TRBV2 to TRBJ2-1; 11 nucleotides match TRBD2. This CDR3 has 15 residues. CDR1 is SNHLY, CDR2 FYNNEI, per germline. Trimming cost V 6 bases and J 7 bases; bases outside gene matches: 8. The CDR3 loop is CASSQASGRTNEQFF. As DNA, the CDR3 is TGTGCCAGCAGCCAAGCTAGCGGGAGGACGAATGAGCAGTTCTTC.

The chain combines TRBV11-2 with TRBJ1-2; no definite D call. The CDR3 totals 12 residues. Germline V lookup: CDR1 SGHAT, CDR2 FQNNGV. Between the trimmed V and J ends, which lost 1 base and 7 bases, there was a span of 7 bases. The CDR3, as DNA: TGTGCCAGCAGCTTAGTTCCCTCTGGCTACACCTTC. Protein sequence: CASSLVPSGYTF. Using reference TRBV11-2 and TRBJ1-2 for the parts outside the CDR3, the full variable domain is EAGVAQSPRYKIIEKRQSVAFWCNPISGHATLYWYQQILGQGPKLLIQFQNNGVVDDSQLPKDRFSAERLKGVDSTLKIQPAKLEDSAVYLCASSLVPSGYTFGSGTRLTVV.